Here is one T cell receptor (beta chain) with its context. Its specificity is not known. The identical CDR3 is also encoded by other nucleotide sequences in the sample. CD4+ cells yielded CD45RA+ naive and CD45RA-negative memory subsets. This record comes from a study of shared clonotypes between healthy human individuals. Study-level points and caveats: Among donors, clonotype sharing was expected to be affected by sequencing depth.

Researchers ran the assay at a deep level. In the original analysis: Junction-only immunoSEQ data arrived without quality scores, meaning filtering differed. The data were produced by immunoSEQ multiplex PCR, yet TCRdb's version contains in-frame clones alone and is incomplete. V and J calls and clone size come straight from that table; D and trimming were deduced from the DNA. The table has 2 million to 2.5 million clones, over 90% seen once. Sequenced material: naive CD4+ T cells from PBMCs. Subset given: CD45RA+ positively selected. The sequence derives from a man aged 18 to 29 in good health. Some clones in this sample may be carry-over from other donors' samples.

CDR3 nucleotides: TGTGCCAGCAGCCCGAGGGGTAGCGGGAGCTACGAGCAGTACTTC. Translation: CASSPRGSGSYEQYF. The rearrangement joins TRBV7-9 to TRBJ2-7; 9 bases agree with TRBD2. In germline, CDR1 is SEHNR, CDR2 FQNEAQ (reference sequence). This CDR3 region has 15 residues. The junction had 8 bases not matched to a gene; V was cut back by 5 bases and J by 3 bases.